This T cell receptor (beta chain) originates from a study of cytomegalovirus exposure and HLA in healthy donors. The PCR made use of 60 Vbeta and 13 Jbeta primers. Sequenced by immunoSEQ multiplex PCR; TCRdb stores in-frame clones only, minus some. The sample contains tens of thousands of clones, 82% of which appear only once. Germline assignment: CDR1 LNHDA and CDR2 SQIVND (reference sequence). The trim removed 6 bases at V and 3 bases at J, leaving 6 bases unmatched. CDR3 size: 14 residues. The TCR comes from a man aged 45-65 years in good health and CMV-seronegative. Sequenced sample: PBMCs. V and J are TRBV19 and TRBJ1-2; 8 bases align to TRBD1. CDR3 protein: CASRFPTGDYGYTF. The CDR3 coding sequence is TGTGCCAGTAGGTTCCCGACAGGGGACTATGGCTACACCTTC. Full variable domain (rest looked up from reference TRBV19 and TRBJ1-2): DGGITQSPKYLFRKEGQNVTLSCEQNLNHDAMYWYRQDPGQGLRLIYYSQIVNDFQKGDIAEGYSVSREKKESFPLTVTSAQKNPTAFYLCASRFPTGDYGYTFGSGTRLTVV.